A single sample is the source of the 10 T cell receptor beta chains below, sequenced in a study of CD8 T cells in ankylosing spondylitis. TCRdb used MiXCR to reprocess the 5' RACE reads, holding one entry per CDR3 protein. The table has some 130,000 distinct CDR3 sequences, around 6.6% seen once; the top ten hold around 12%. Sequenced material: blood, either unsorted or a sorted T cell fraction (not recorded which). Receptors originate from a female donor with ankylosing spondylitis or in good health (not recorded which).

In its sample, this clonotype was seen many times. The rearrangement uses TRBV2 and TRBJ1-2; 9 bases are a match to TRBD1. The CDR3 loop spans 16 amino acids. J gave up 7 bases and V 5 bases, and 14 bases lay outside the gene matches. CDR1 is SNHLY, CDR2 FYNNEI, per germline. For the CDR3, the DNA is TGTGCCAGCAGTTACAAGCCGGGACAGGGTGGCTCTGGCTACACCTTC. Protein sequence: CASSYKPGQGGSGYTF.

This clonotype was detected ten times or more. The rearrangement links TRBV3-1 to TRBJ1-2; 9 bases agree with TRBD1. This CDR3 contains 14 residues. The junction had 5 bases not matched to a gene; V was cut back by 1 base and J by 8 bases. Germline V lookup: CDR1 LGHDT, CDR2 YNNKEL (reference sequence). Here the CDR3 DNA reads TGTGCCAGCAGCCAAGGGAGGACAGGGGCCGGCTACACCTTC. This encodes CASSQGRTGAGYTF.

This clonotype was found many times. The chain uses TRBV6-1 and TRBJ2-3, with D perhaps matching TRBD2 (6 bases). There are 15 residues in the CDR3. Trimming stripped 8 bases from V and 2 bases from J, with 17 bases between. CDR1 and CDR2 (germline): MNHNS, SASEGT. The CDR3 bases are TGTGCCAGCTTTTGGGGACTTGCTGTCACAGATACGCAGTATTTT. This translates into CASFWGLAVTDTQYF.

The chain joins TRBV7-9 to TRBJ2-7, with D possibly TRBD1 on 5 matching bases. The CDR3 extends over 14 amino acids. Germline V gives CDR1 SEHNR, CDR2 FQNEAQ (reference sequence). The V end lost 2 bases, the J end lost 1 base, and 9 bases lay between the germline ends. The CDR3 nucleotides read TGTGCCAGCAGCTTACGACAGTTATCCTACGAGCAGTACTTC. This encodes CASSLRQLSYEQYF. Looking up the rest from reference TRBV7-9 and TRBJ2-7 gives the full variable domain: DTGVSQNPRHKITKRGQNVTFRCDPISEHNRLYWYRQTLGQGPEFLTYFQNEAQLEKSRLLSDRFSAERPKGSFSTLEIQRTEQGDSAMYLCASSLRQLSYEQYFGPGTRLTVT.

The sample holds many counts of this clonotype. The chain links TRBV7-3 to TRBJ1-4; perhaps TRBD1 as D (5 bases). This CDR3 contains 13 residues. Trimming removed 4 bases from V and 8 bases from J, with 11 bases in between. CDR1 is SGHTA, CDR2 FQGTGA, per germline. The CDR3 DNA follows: TGTGCCAGCAGCTCGCTGGGGCGGGAAAAACTGTTTTTT. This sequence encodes CASSSLGREKLFF.

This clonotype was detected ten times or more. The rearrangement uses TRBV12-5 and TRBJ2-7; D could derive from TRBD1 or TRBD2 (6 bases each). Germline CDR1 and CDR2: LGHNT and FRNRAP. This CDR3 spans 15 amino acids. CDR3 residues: CRRSGAPISHYEQYF. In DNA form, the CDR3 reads TGTCGCCGATCGGGGGCCCCTATTTCCCACTACGAGCAGTACTTC.

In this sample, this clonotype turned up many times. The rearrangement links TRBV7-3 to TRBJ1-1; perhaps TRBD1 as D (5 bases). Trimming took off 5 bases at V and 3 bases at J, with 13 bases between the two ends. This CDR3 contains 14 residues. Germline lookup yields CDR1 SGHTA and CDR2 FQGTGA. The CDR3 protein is CASSPGGGDTEAFF. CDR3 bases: TGTGCCAGCAGCCCCGGGGGGGGAGACACTGAAGCTTTCTTT.

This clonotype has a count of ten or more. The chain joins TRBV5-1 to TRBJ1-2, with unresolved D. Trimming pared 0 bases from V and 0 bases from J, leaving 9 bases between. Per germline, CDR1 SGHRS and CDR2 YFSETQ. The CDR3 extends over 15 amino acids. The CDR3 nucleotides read TGCGCCAGCAGCTTGGAGATGCATTCTAACTATGGCTACACCTTC. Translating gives CASSLEMHSNYGYTF. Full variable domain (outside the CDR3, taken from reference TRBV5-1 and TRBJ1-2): KAGVTQTPRYLIKTRGQQVTLSCSPISGHRSVSWYQQTPGQGLQFLFEYFSETQRNKGNFPGRFSGRQFSNSRSEMNVSTLELGDSALYLCASSLEMHSNYGYTFGSGTRLTVV.

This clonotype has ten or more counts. The CDR3 bases are TGCGCCAGCAGCTTACTAGCGGGGGCCAGCACAGATACGCAGTATTTT. Its protein product is CASSLLAGASTDTQYF. The V and J genes are TRBV5-1 and TRBJ2-3, with TRBD2 matching 11 bases. V dropped 2 bases and J dropped 0; count of bases not matched to a gene: 2. The CDR3 loop spans 16 amino acids. CDR1 SGHRS and CDR2 YFSETQ come from the germline V gene.

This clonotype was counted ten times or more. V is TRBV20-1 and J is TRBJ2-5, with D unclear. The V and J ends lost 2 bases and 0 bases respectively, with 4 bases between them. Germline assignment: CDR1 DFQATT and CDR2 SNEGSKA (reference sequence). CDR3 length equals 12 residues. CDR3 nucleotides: TGCAGTGCTAGACCGTACCAAGAGACCCAGTACTTC. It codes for CSARPYQETQYF.